This record looks at one TCR beta chain sequence and its context. The data were obtained in a study of shared clonotypes between healthy human individuals. Each unsorted PBMC replicate got 300 ng genomic DNA, tens of thousands of genomes. The protocol was immunoSEQ multiplex PCR, while the TCRdb copy is restricted to in-frame clones and leaves out a portion. The sample consists of some 510,000 clones, 75% to 85% of them appearing once. Germline lookup yields CDR1 SGHDN and CDR2 FVKESK. V was pared by 4 bases and J by 4 bases, with 18 bases of the junction left unmatched. The CDR3 spans 19 residues. The chain joins TRBV14 to TRBJ2-1; TRBD2 agrees at 8 bases. The receptor was derived from a woman aged 40 to 50 in good health. Some clones in this sample may be carry-over from other donors' samples. The sample taken for sequencing was PBMCs. CDR3 sequence reads: CASSPIRGLAGWGYNEQFF. In nucleotides, the CDR3 is TGTGCCAGCAGCCCTATCCGGGGCCTAGCGGGTTGGGGTTACAATGAGCAGTTCTTC.